This TCR beta chain was observed in a study of siplizumab effects on memory and regulatory T cells. Study conclusions and caveats: Confirmation was lacking for the suppressive function of proliferating Tregs derived from siplizumab cultures. In controls, 25% to 30% of mappable alloreactive CD4+ clones were Treg-derived on average, versus around 70% with siplizumab. A minor share of alloreactive clones matched unstimulated subsets. Naive T cells seemed more diverse than memory cells; they also seemed major alloresponse contributors.

A remark on this clone: Its specificity is unknown.

J was trimmed by 1 base and V by 2 bases; bases with no gene match: 26. Looked up from germline, CDR1 is KGHSH and CDR2 is LQKENI. The CDR3 consists of 22 residues. Clones were sequenced by immunoSEQ multiplex PCR, and TCRdb holds only the in-frame ones, with some missing. The sample lists more than 85,000 clones; 92% were seen once. The sequencing input was Tregs sorted from blood. The sequence was collected from a human donor in good health. V is TRBV18 and J is TRBJ2-7; 7 nucleotides line up with TRBD1. This chain's CDR3 is CASSPLFREGKQGPTLSYEQYF. CDR3 DNA: TGTGCCAGCTCACCATTGTTTCGAGAGGGCAAACAGGGGCCAACTCTTTCCTACGAGCAGTACTTC.